The next 5 T cell receptor beta chains were all read from a single sample in a study of OX40 agonist ivuxolimab in advanced cancers. Some clones are missing from TCRdb's copy, which holds only in-frame ones; the method was immunoSEQ multiplex PCR. The sample lists about 84,000 clones; just over 90% were seen once. The material sequenced was CD4+ or CD8+ T cells sorted from blood, taken in a trial of the OX40 agonist ivuxolimab. These receptors were collected from an adult with an advanced solid tumor such as melanoma, head and neck, liver or kidney cancer.

The gene calls are TRBV11-3 and TRBJ2-3; D perhaps matches TRBD1 (6 bases). The CDR3 loop spans 15 amino acids. V lost 5 bases, J lost 2 bases, and 14 bases lay in between. CDR1 and CDR2 from the germline V gene are SGHNT and YENEEA. CDR3 bases: TGTGCCAGCAGCATAAGACAGGCCTTCACAGATACGCAGTATTTT. It specifies CASSIRQAFTDTQYF.

The chain recombines TRBV5-4 with TRBJ1-2; D unresolved. Trimming removed 0 bases from V and 1 base from J, with 4 bases in between. The CDR3 covers 13 residues. The germline gives CDR1 SGHNT, CDR2 YYREEE (reference sequence). CDR3 amino acids: CASSLALNYGYTF. The CDR3 DNA follows: TGTGCCAGCAGCTTGGCCCTTAACTATGGCTACACCTTC.

This chain joins TRBV18 and TRBJ2-5; no clear D gene. The CDR3 sequence is 14 residues long. Trimming left V 5 bases short and J 5 bases short, with 15 bases between. Germline values: CDR1 KGHSH, CDR2 LQKENI. The CDR3 here is CASSGIGPRETQYF. The CDR3 bases are TGTGCCAGCTCAGGTATCGGGCCGAGGGAGACCCAGTACTTC.

The chain is built from TRBV11-3 and TRBJ2-5; no definite D call. CDR3 size: 13 residues. Trimming cost V 2 bases and J 7 bases, with 11 bases left between them. Germline assignment: CDR1 SGHNT and CDR2 YENEEA. The CDR3: CASSLSSWGTQYF. CDR3 bases: TGTGCCAGCAGCTTAAGTTCTTGGGGGACCCAGTACTTC.

The genes are TRBV10-2 and TRBJ2-5; D not resolved. The CDR3 is made up of 11 amino acids. Germline assignment: CDR1 WSHSY and CDR2 SAAADI. V lost 4 bases, J lost 5 bases, and 5 bases lay in between. The DNA for the CDR3 is TGCGCCAGCAGTGTTTCCGAGACCCAGTACTTC. Translation: CASSVSETQYF.